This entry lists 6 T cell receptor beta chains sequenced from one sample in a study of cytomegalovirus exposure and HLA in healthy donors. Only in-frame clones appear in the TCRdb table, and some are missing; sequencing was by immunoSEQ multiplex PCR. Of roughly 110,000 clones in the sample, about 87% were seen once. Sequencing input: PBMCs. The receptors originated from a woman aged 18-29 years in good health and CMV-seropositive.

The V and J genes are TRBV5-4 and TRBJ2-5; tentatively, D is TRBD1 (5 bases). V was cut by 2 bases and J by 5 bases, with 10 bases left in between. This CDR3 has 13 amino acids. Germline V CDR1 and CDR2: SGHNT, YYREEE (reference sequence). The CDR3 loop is CASSLKGYETQYF. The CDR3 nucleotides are TGTGCCAGCAGCTTAAAGGGGTATGAGACCCAGTACTTC.

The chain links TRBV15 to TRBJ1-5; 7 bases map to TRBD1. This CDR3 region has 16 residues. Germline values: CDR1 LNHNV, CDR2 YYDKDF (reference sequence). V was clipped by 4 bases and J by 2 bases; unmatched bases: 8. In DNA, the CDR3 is TGTGCCACCAGCACCGACTACAGGGGTCGCAATCAGCCCCAGCATTTT. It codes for CATSTDYRGRNQPQHF.

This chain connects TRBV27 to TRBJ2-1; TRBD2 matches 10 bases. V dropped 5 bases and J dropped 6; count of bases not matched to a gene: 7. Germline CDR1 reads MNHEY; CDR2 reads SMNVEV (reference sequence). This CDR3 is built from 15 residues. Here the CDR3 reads CASSVSGGSGNEQFF. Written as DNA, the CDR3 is TGTGCCAGCAGTGTTAGCGGGGGGTCAGGCAATGAGCAGTTCTTC.

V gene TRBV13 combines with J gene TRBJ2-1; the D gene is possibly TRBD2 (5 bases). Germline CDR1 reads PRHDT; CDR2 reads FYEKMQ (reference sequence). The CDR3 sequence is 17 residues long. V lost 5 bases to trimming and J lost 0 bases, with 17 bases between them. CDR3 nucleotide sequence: TGTGCCAGCAGCCCCCGGGGTGAGGGAAGCTCCTACAATGAGCAGTTCTTC. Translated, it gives CASSPRGEGSSYNEQFF.

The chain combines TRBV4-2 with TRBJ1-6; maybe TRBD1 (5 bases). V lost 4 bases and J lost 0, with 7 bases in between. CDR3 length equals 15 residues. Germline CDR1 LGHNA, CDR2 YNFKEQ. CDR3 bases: TGTGCCAGCAGCCCGGGGGACTCCTATAATTCACCCCTCCACTTT. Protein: CASSPGDSYNSPLHF.

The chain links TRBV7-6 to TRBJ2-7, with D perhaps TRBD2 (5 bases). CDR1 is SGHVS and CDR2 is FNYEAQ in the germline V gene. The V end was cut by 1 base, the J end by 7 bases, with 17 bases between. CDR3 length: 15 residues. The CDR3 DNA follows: TGTGCCAGCAGCTTAGTTCAGAAGGGAGTAGGAGAGCAGTACTTC. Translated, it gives CASSLVQKGVGEQYF.